The clone carrying this T cell receptor beta chain was detected many times. Its antigen is unidentified. This entry is derived from a study of regulatory T cells in long-lasting Graves disease. Indicated time point: newly diagnosed GD, antithyroid drugs for less than 3 months. Scientists built the TCR library using RNA that was extracted from PBMCs. General observations from the study: It was peripheral blood alone, not thyroid tissue, that was studied.

V shed 2 bases and J shed 1 base, with 5 bases lying between them. The CDR3 runs 12 residues. CDR1 is DFQATT, CDR2 SNEGSKA, per germline (reference sequence). In building TCR beta libraries, iRepertoire HTBI primers were used together with Arm-PCR of CDR3 regions. TCRdb re-derived calls from the multiplex PCR reads in MiXCR, one entry per CDR3 protein. The sample shows just over 600,000 distinct CDR3 sequences, approximately 15% of them seen only once. These same data were also listed under a study on T cells in Graves' hyperthyroidism and ophthalmopathy.

This chain connects TRBV20-1 to TRBJ1-1; D ambiguous. The sample here was peripheral blood mononuclear cells (PBMCs), taken at new diagnosis, from a patient treated with antithyroid drugs. The source is a woman aged 30 to 39 with Graves disease. The CDR3 spells CSARWENTEAFF. The CDR3 region has the DNA TGCAGTGCTAGATGGGAGAACACTGAAGCTTTCTTT.